This passage covers 18 T cell receptor beta chains from one sample sequenced in a study of shared clonotypes between healthy human individuals. CD8 cells regarded as naive lacked CD45RO, were positively chosen for CCR7, and omitted terminally differentiated effector memory CD45RA+ cells. Clones were read by immunoSEQ multiplex PCR, and TCRdb kept only the in-frame ones, dropping some. The sample holds some 2,000,000 clones; approximately 94% are singletons and the top ten take 0.9% to 1.4%. The sample taken for sequencing was naive CD8+ T cells sorted from blood. The receptors derive from a man between 18 and 29 years old in good health.

The chain uses TRBV15 and TRBJ2-7, with no clear D. The CDR3 is made up of 15 amino acids. V was clipped by 5 bases and J by 0 bases, with 14 bases between them. Germline-derived CDR1 and CDR2 are LNHNV and YYDKDF (reference sequence). For the CDR3, the DNA is TGTGCCACCAGCGCCGCTAGACTTACCTCCTACGAGCAGTACTTC. It encodes CATSAARLTSYEQYF.

This clone was recorded once. The CDR3 DNA sequence: TGTGCCACATCACAGGGGCCGGGCACTGAAGCTTTCTTT. This translates into CATSQGPGTEAFF. V gene TRBV6-5 combines with J gene TRBJ1-1; the match to TRBD1 covers 7 bases. Germline CDR1 reads MNHEY; CDR2 reads SVGAGI. CDR3 length: 13 residues. Trimming took 10 bases from V and 4 from J; bases not matched to a gene: 9.

The chain couples TRBV18 to TRBJ1-1; D ambiguous. Trimming pared 0 bases from V and 0 bases from J, leaving 11 bases between. Germline V gene data show CDR1 as KGHSH and CDR2 as LQKENI. The CDR3 covers 16 residues. The CDR3 reads CASSPPKDSMNTEAFF. The CDR3 nucleotides are TGTGCCAGCTCACCACCTAAGGATTCCATGAACACTGAAGCTTTCTTT.

In regard to this clone: One end of the junction varies from germline; a read error may be responsible. The chain carries TRBV10-3 and TRBJ2-5, with 7 bases that match TRBD2. The CDR3 extends over 11 amino acids. Germline V lookup: CDR1 ENHRY, CDR2 SYGVKD. The chain's CDR3 is CAISEGSGEHF. CDR3 bases: TGTGCCATCAGTGAGGGGAGCGGGGAGCACTTC.

The genes are TRBV7-9 and TRBJ1-2; D remains unclear. The V gene's germline CDR1 is SEHNR and CDR2 FQNEAQ (reference sequence). This CDR3 has 13 amino acids. Trimming took 4 bases from V and 4 from J, leaving 10 bases between them. DNA of the CDR3: TGTGCCAGCAGCTCCACTTCCCCCTATGGCTACACCTTC. It specifies CASSSTSPYGYTF.

This chain uses TRBV6-5 with TRBJ2-7; tentatively, D is TRBD1 or TRBD2 (5 bases each). V was trimmed by 5 bases and J by 3 bases, leaving 14 bases between them. The CDR3 has 14 amino acids. Per the germline V gene, CDR1 is MNHEY and CDR2 is SVGAGI. CDR3: CASSPRDRNYEQYF. The CDR3 DNA follows: TGTGCCAGCAGTCCCCGGGACCGAAACTACGAGCAGTACTTC.

The genes are TRBV7-9 and TRBJ2-7; D is unresolved. Per germline, CDR1 SEHNR and CDR2 FQNEAQ (reference sequence). The CDR3 is 14 residues long. The V end was cut by 5 bases, the J end by 2 bases, with 13 bases between. DNA of the CDR3: TGTGCCAGCAGCACCCCCGTCAGTCCCTACGAGCAGTACTTC. It specifies CASSTPVSPYEQYF.

The V call is TRBV27, the J call TRBJ2-1; 8 bases line up with TRBD1. V trimming: 6 bases; J trimming: 10 bases; junction bases outside the gene matches: 17. Germline V CDR1 and CDR2: MNHEY, SMNVEV (reference sequence). CDR3 length equals 16 residues. CDR3: CASSPSQGALIYEQFF. DNA of the CDR3: TGTGCCAGCAGCCCTTCTCAGGGGGCCCTGATTTACGAGCAGTTCTTC.

The J gene is TRBJ2-1, the V gene TRBV9; the match to TRBD2 covers 12 bases. After removal of 4 bases from V and 7 bases from J, the junction contained 3 bases not matched to a gene. CDR1 is SGDLS and CDR2 is YYNGEE in the germline V gene. This CDR3 has 14 amino acids. The CDR3 DNA is TGTGCCAGCAGCCCTACTAGCGGGAGGAATGAGCAGTTCTTC. Encoded protein: CASSPTSGRNEQFF. Drawing the rest from reference TRBV9 and TRBJ2-1, the complete variable domain is DSGVTQTPKHLITATGQRVTLRCSPRSGDLSVYWYQQSLDQGLQFLIQYYNGEERAKGNILERFSAQQFPDLHSELNLSSLELGDSALYFCASSPTSGRNEQFFGPGTRLTVL.

Concerning this clone itself: Other DNA sequences in the same sample also yield this CDR3. This chain joins TRBV4-1 and TRBJ2-7; 8 nucleotides align to TRBD1. With V trimmed by 5 bases and J by 2 bases, 5 bases remained unmatched. CDR1 MGHRA and CDR2 YSYEKL come from the germline V gene. This CDR3 has 14 amino acids. The CDR3 DNA reads as TGCGCCAGCAGCACCCGGACAGGGACCTACGAGCAGTACTTC. Amino acids: CASSTRTGTYEQYF.

CDR3 region: CASGPTQSRVESNYGYTF. The CDR3 coding sequence is TGTGCTAGTGGCCCCACTCAGTCTCGGGTGGAATCTAACTATGGCTACACCTTC. The rearrangement joins TRBV12-5 to TRBJ1-2; D gene unclear. Trimming stripped 6 bases from V and 0 bases from J, with 23 bases between. Germline CDR1 is LGHNT and CDR2 is FRNRAP. The CDR3 is 18 amino acids.

J is TRBJ1-5 and V is TRBV4-1, with a possible D match to TRBD1 (5 bases). V was pared by 0 bases and J by 2 bases, with 17 bases between. Looked up from germline, CDR1 is MGHRA and CDR2 is YSYEKL. The CDR3 consists of 18 residues. The CDR3: CASSQDLTGLGGNQPQHF. CDR3 in DNA: TGCGCCAGCAGCCAAGATCTTACGGGGCTAGGGGGCAATCAGCCCCAGCATTTT.

The chain is built from TRBV5-6 and TRBJ2-6; D gene uncertain. CDR1 SGHDT and CDR2 YYEEEE come from the germline V gene. The CDR3 extends over 16 amino acids. Trimming removed 2 bases at V and 3 bases at J, with 12 bases between. The CDR3 DNA reads TGTGCCAGCAGCTTACCCACCGTACTTGGGGCCAACGTCCTGACTTTC. Translating gives CASSLPTVLGANVLTF.

Points on this clone: Different DNA sequences within this sample yield the same CDR3. This chain links TRBV9 with TRBJ2-7, with D possibly being TRBD1 (6 bases). CDR1 SGDLS and CDR2 YYNGEE come from the germline V gene. V lost 4 bases and J 3 bases, leaving 14 bases between the germline ends. This CDR3 has 14 residues. CDR3 amino acids: CASSPGQNSYEQYF. The DNA for the CDR3 is TGTGCCAGCAGCCCCGGACAGAACAGCTACGAGCAGTACTTC.

The CDR3 bases are TGTGCCAGCAGTGTATATCAGGCAACAGATACGCAGTATTTT. Translating gives CASSVYQATDTQYF. This chain links TRBV2 with TRBJ2-3; D ambiguous. Germline lookup yields CDR1 SNHLY and CDR2 FYNNEI. Trimming removed 4 bases at V and 3 bases at J, with 11 bases between. The CDR3 covers 14 residues.

V usage is TRBV28 and J usage is TRBJ2-5, with 11 bases identical to TRBD1. Germline CDR1 MDHEN, CDR2 SYDVKM. V trimming: 4 bases; J trimming: 4 bases; junction bases outside the gene matches: 14. This CDR3 is built from 18 residues. CDR3 protein: CASSSIPDRGLGGETQYF. The CDR3 coding sequence is TGTGCCAGCAGTTCGATCCCGGACAGGGGGCTAGGGGGAGAGACCCAGTACTTC.

A word on this clone: A clone one base away is much larger, so this may be a read error. V is TRBV27 and J is TRBJ2-5, with TRBD1 matching 7 bases. Germline values: CDR1 MNHEY, CDR2 SMNVEV (reference sequence). The CDR3 runs 13 residues. Trimming cost V 3 bases and J 3 bases; bases outside gene matches: 1. CDR3 sequence (DNA): TGTGCCAGCAGTTTCGACAGGGAAGAGACCCAGTACTTC. It yields the protein CASSFDREETQYF.

This chain connects TRBV6-5 to TRBJ2-7; the match to TRBD2 covers 9 bases. There are 14 residues in the CDR3. V was clipped by 6 bases and J by 5 bases; unmatched bases: 8. Germline CDR1 reads MNHEY; CDR2 reads SVGAGI. In nucleotides, the CDR3 is TGTGCCAGCAGGGGGATAGCGGGAGTAAACGAGCAGTACTTC. Residues: CASRGIAGVNEQYF.